These T cell receptor beta chains were read from a single sample in a study of cytomegalovirus exposure and HLA in healthy donors. Sequencing was performed with immunoSEQ multiplex PCR; in TCRdb, only in-frame clones are kept and a portion is missing. This sample has tens of thousands of clones, with 95% to 97% found just once. Sequencing was performed on PBMCs. The receptors were gathered from a woman aged 18-30 years in good health and CMV-seropositive. CDR3s include the opening cysteine and the closing phenylalanine or tryptophan. D genes are given only for firm matches. Part of the rows lack a size; the others show once, few, many or a class for expanded clones.

cdr3_aa: CASSSTASYGYTF; cdr3_nt: TGTGCCAGCTCGTCGACAGCATCCTATGGCTACACCTTC; d_call: NA; j_call: TRBJ1-2; clone_size: NA; v_call: TRBV18
cdr3_aa: CASSIGQAYEQYF; cdr3_nt: TGTGCCAGTAGTATAGGACAGGCCTACGAGCAGTACTTC; d_call: NA; j_call: TRBJ2-7; clone_size: NA; v_call: TRBV19
cdr3_aa: CASSTGTGTYEQYF; cdr3_nt: TGTGCCAGCAGCACCGGGACAGGAACCTACGAGCAGTACTTC; d_call: TRBD1; j_call: TRBJ2-7; clone_size: NA; v_call: TRBV11-1
cdr3_aa: CASSPRAMVVEQYF; cdr3_nt: TGTGCCAGCAGCCCCAGGGCCATGGTTGTGGAGCAGTACTTC; d_call: NA; j_call: TRBJ2-7; clone_size: NA; v_call: TRBV28
cdr3_aa: CASSPAGNNEQFF; cdr3_nt: TGTGCCAGCTCCCCAGCCGGGAACAATGAGCAGTTCTTC; d_call: NA; j_call: TRBJ2-1; clone_size: NA; v_call: TRBV25-1
cdr3_aa: CASSQGLTGGRALYNEQFF; cdr3_nt: TGCGCCAGCAGCCAGGGTCTGACTGGCGGGAGGGCCTTGTACAATGAGCAGTTCTTC; d_call: TRBD2; j_call: TRBJ2-1; clone_size: NA; v_call: TRBV4-1
cdr3_aa: CASRGSALLF; cdr3_nt: TGTGCCAGCCGAGGGTCCGCCTTGCTCTTT; d_call: NA; j_call: TRBJ1-5; clone_size: NA; v_call: TRBV28
cdr3_aa: CASSLWDGGDTQYF; cdr3_nt: TGCGCCAGCAGCTTGTGGGACGGGGGGGATACGCAGTATTTT; d_call: TRBD2; j_call: TRBJ2-3; clone_size: NA; v_call: TRBV5-1
cdr3_aa: CASSPSGSRSTGELFF; cdr3_nt: TGTGCCAGCAGCCCTAGCGGGAGTAGGAGCACCGGGGAGCTGTTTTTT; d_call: TRBD2; j_call: TRBJ2-2; clone_size: NA; v_call: TRBV11-2
cdr3_aa: CASVNSGTGTGELFF; cdr3_nt: TGTGCCAGCGTAAACTCGGGGACAGGGACCGGGGAGCTGTTTTTT; d_call: TRBD1; j_call: TRBJ2-2; clone_size: NA; v_call: TRBV7-3
cdr3_aa: CASSLRAHSGQGVGQPQHF; cdr3_nt: TGTGCCAGCAGTTTAAGAGCCCATTCGGGGCAGGGGGTGGGTCAGCCCCAGCATTTT; d_call: TRBD1; j_call: TRBJ1-5; clone_size: NA; v_call: TRBV28
cdr3_aa: CSAEGTANTEAFF; cdr3_nt: TGCAGCGCTGAGGGGACAGCCAACACTGAAGCTTTCTTT; d_call: TRBD1; j_call: TRBJ1-1; clone_size: NA; v_call: TRBV29-1
cdr3_aa: CASKAELSSGNTIYF; cdr3_nt: TGTGCCAGCAAGGCGGAACTCAGCTCTGGAAACACCATATATTTT; d_call: NA; j_call: TRBJ1-3; clone_size: NA; v_call: TRBV2
cdr3_aa: CASSPPSGYEQYF; cdr3_nt: TGTGCCAGCTCACCACCCTCGGGGTACGAGCAGTACTTC; d_call: NA; j_call: TRBJ2-7; clone_size: once; v_call: TRBV18
cdr3_aa: CASSLVIGGRALNEQFF; cdr3_nt: TGTGCCAGCAGTTTGGTCATAGGGGGGAGGGCTTTAAATGAGCAGTTCTTC; d_call: NA; j_call: TRBJ2-1; clone_size: NA; v_call: TRBV28
cdr3_aa: CASSLETGTGQETQYF; cdr3_nt: TGCGCCAGCAGCTTGGAAACGGGAACGGGGCAAGAGACCCAGTACTTC; d_call: NA; j_call: TRBJ2-5; clone_size: NA; v_call: TRBV5-1